A single T cell receptor beta chain is shown here with its context. Germline CDR1 is SQVTM and CDR2 is ANQGSEA. This CDR3 contains 12 residues. The V and J ends lost 4 bases and 4 bases, in that order; junction bases with no gene match: 2. This sample is part of a study of cytomegalovirus exposure and HLA in healthy donors. Across the whole study: Ancestry clustering placed around four fifths of about 400 genotyped donors in the Caucasian-associated cluster.

The PCR ran on 60 Vbeta and 13 Jbeta primers. TCRdb's table, derived via immunoSEQ multiplex PCR, lists solely in-frame clones and lacks some. The sample gives roughly 96,000 clones, under 85% of which show up once; 13% to 15% is in the top ten. This sequence originates from a woman in her seventies in good health and CMV-seropositive. The chain joins TRBV29-1 to TRBJ1-2; TRBD1 aligns across 8 bases. The sample comprised PBMCs. The CDR3, as DNA: TGCAGCGTTGCCACAGGGGGCTATGGCTACACCTTC. This codes for CSVATGGYGYTF.